Listed here are 2 T cell receptor beta chains from one sample, sequenced in a study of cytomegalovirus exposure and HLA in healthy donors. 13 Jbeta primers and 60 Vbeta primers were used for the PCR. Clones were sequenced by immunoSEQ multiplex PCR, and TCRdb holds only the in-frame ones, with some missing. There are tens of thousands of clones in the sample, with 2.5% to 3% held by the top ten. The sequencing input was PBMCs. The source of these receptors is a man aged 35 to 55 in good health and CMV-seronegative.

This chain connects TRBV5-1 to TRBJ2-7; TRBD1 matches 12 bases. With V trimmed by 6 bases and J by 5 bases, 9 bases remained unmatched. The CDR3 runs to 15 residues. The germline gives CDR1 SGHRS, CDR2 YFSETQ. Here the CDR3 reads CASIQDGTGGHEQYF. DNA for the CDR3: TGCGCCAGCATCCAGGATGGGACAGGGGGCCACGAGCAGTACTTC.

This chain joins TRBV4-2 and TRBJ2-3, with a weak D call TRBD1 (5 bases). Germline CDR1 is LGHNA and CDR2 is YNFKEQ. V was pared by 1 base and J by 4 bases, with 12 bases between. This CDR3 spans 15 amino acids. CDR3 nucleotides: TGTGCCAGCAGCCAAGTTGGGCAGGGCGCAGATACGCAGTATTTT. It specifies CASSQVGQGADTQYF.